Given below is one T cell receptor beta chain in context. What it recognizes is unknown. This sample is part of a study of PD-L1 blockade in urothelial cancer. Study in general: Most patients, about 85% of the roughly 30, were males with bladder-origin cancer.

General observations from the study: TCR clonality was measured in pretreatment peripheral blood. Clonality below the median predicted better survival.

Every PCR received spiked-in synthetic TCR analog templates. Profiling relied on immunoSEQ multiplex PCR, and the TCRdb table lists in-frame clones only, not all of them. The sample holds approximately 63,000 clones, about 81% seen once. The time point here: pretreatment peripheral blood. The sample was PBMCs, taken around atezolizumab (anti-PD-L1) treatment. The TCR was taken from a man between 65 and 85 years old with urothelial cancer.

In DNA form, the CDR3 reads TGCGCCAGCAGCTTGGCCGGGACAGGGGGCGAGCAGTACTTC. This sequence encodes CASSLAGTGGEQYF. The chain has TRBV5-1 and TRBJ2-7, with 11 nucleotides matching TRBD1. The germline V gene encodes CDR1 SGHRS and CDR2 YFSETQ. V trimming: 0 bases; J trimming: 6 bases; junction bases outside the gene matches: 2. The CDR3 spans 14 residues.